This T cell receptor beta chain was documented in a study of blood T cell repertoires in COVID-19. Across the whole study: Whether acute or convalescent, the COVID-19 samples came from the United States, Italy and Spain.

The CDR3 spans 17 residues. Germline values: CDR1 SGHDT, CDR2 YYEEEE. The V segment lost 2 bases and the J segment 2 bases; nucleotides outside the gene matches: 5. Authors' data handling: Amplification with reference gene primers provided the estimates of nucleated cell counts. TCRdb's copy holds only in-frame clones and misses some; the assay was immunoSEQ multiplex PCR. Clonal size and the V and J genes are those of that table, whereas D and trimming came from the DNA. Of some 270,000 clones detected, roughly 86% appear once; the ten largest clones hold approximately 5%. Sequencing was done on a sample of peripheral blood. This sequence originates from a woman of 80 years or more with COVID-19, enrolled during active disease. The chain employs TRBV5-6 and TRBJ1-5, with 12 bases fitting TRBD1. The CDR3 nucleotides read TGTGCCAGCAGCTTCGGGACAGGGGGCAAGGGCAATCAGCCCCAGCATTTT. It translates to CASSFGTGGKGNQPQHF. Drawing the rest from reference TRBV5-6 and TRBJ1-5, the complete variable domain is DAGVTQSPTHLIKTRGQQVTLRCSPKSGHDTVSWYQQALGQGPQFIFQYYEEEERQRGNFPDRFSGHQFPNYSSELNVNALLLGDSALYLCASSFGTGGKGNQPQHFGDGTRLSIL.